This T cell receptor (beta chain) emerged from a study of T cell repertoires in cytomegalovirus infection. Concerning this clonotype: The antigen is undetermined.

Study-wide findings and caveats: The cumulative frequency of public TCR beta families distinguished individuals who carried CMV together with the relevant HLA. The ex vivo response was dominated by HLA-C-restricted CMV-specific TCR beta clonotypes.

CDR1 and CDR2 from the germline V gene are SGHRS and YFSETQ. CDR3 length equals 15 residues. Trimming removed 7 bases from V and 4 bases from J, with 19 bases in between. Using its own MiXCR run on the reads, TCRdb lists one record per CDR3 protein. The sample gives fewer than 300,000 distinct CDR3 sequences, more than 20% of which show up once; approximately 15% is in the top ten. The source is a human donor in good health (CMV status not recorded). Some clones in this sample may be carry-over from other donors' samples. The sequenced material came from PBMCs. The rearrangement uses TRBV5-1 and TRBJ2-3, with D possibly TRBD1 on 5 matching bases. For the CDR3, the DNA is TGCGCCAGCCAGAGCAAAGGGGTGGCATCAGATACGCAGTATTTT. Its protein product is CASQSKGVASDTQYF.